This T cell receptor (beta chain) comes out of a study of blood T cell repertoires in COVID-19. Profiling relied on immunoSEQ multiplex PCR, and the TCRdb table lists in-frame clones only, not all of them. This sample yields hundreds of thousands of clones, of which more than 80% are seen a single time; roughly 1% belongs to the top ten. The CDR3 has 16 residues. Unmatched junction bases numbered 5, after V lost 9 bases and J lost 2 bases. Germline CDR1 LNHDA, CDR2 SQIVND (reference sequence). V gene TRBV19 combines with J gene TRBJ2-3, with 16 bases lining up with TRBD2. Material for sequencing was PBMCs or T cells enriched from blood (not recorded which). This sequence was found in a man younger than 30 who had recovered from COVID-19. The CDR3 coding sequence is TGTGCCAGCCAGGGACTAGCGGGAGGGTCCACAGATACGCAGTATTTT. Its translation is CASQGLAGGSTDTQYF.